These 23 T cell receptor beta chains came from one sample sequenced in a study of blood T cells in healthy people across ages. Alongside a J-beta primer mix, a sample-barcoded 5' primer served in a second PCR lasting about 7 to 12 cycles. Each CDR3 protein gets one entry after TCRdb re-called the 5' RACE reads with MiXCR. The repertoire has about a million distinct CDR3 sequences, roughly 51% of them found once; the top ten carry 20% to 25%. Sample: blood. These receptors were taken from a woman in her fifties or sixties in good health.

In its sample, this clonotype was seen once. V gene TRBV6-1 combines with J gene TRBJ2-7; no clear D. The J call is uncertain, as TRBJ2-5 better fits the DNA end. This CDR3 region has 15 residues. In germline, CDR1 is MNHNS, CDR2 SASEGT. CDR3 sequence reads: CASSFNFPLQETQYF. The DNA for the CDR3 is TGTGCCAGCAGTTTTAACTTCCCTCTCCAAGAGACCCAGTACTTC.

The chain uses TRBV18 and TRBJ2-3; 7 bases match TRBD2. V gave up 9 bases and J gave up 3 bases; unmatched junction bases: 6. This CDR3 has 13 amino acids. The germline CDR1 and CDR2 sequences are KGHSH and LQKENI. This chain's CDR3 is CASGPGLTDTQYF. In DNA form, the CDR3 reads TGTGCCAGTGGACCGGGACTAACAGATACGCAGTATTTT.

The genes are TRBV7-3 and TRBJ2-3, with D tentatively TRBD2 (5 bases). The V gene lost 5 bases and the J gene lost 2 bases, with 20 bases spanning the gap. The CDR3 spans 17 residues. Germline V gene data show CDR1 as SGHTA and CDR2 as FQGTGA. This CDR3 is CASSPRRVGSYTDTQYF. DNA of the CDR3: TGTGCCAGCAGCCCCCGGAGAGTTGGGAGCTACACAGATACGCAGTATTTT.

This clonotype occurred a few times. The rearrangement uses TRBV29-1 and TRBJ2-7; 9 bases are shared with TRBD1. The CDR3 contains 13 residues. Germline-derived CDR1 and CDR2 are SQVTM and ANQGSEA. V lost 4 bases to trimming and J lost 4 bases; unmatched junction nucleotides: 5. DNA for the CDR3: TGCAGCGTTGCCCGGGACAGGGTTTACGAGCAGTACTTC. It specifies CSVARDRVYEQYF.

This clonotype was counted a single time. The chain employs TRBV4-2 and TRBJ1-5, with 8 bases that match TRBD1. This CDR3 is built from 17 residues. With V trimmed by 5 bases and J by 6 bases, 15 bases remained unmatched. Looked up from germline, CDR1 is LGHNA and CDR2 is YNFKEQ. CDR3 amino acids: CASSAVVGRGLAQPQHF. Written as DNA, the CDR3 is TGTGCCAGCAGCGCCGTCGTCGGCAGGGGGCTTGCTCAGCCCCAGCATTTT.

This clonotype was observed a handful of times. The genes are TRBV28 and TRBJ1-6; D is uncertain. CDR1 MDHEN and CDR2 SYDVKM come from the germline V gene. Trimming took off 3 bases at V and 7 bases at J, with 7 bases between the two ends. CDR3 length: 13 amino acids. The CDR3 spells CASSLFPNSPLHF. The CDR3 DNA sequence: TGTGCCAGCAGTTTGTTTCCGAATTCACCCCTCCACTTT.

The chain combines TRBV27 with TRBJ2-5; the D gene is possibly TRBD2 (5 bases). The end of the DNA is better explained by TRBJ2-7, so the J call may be wrong. Per the germline V gene, CDR1 is MNHEY and CDR2 is SMNVEV (reference sequence). This CDR3 has 17 residues. CDR3 coding DNA: TGTGCCAGCAGTTTACGTGGCGACCGGGAATTAGGCTACGAGCAGTACTTC. This gives the protein CASSLRGDRELGYEQYF.

The rearrangement joins TRBV7-2 to TRBJ2-1; 10 bases map to TRBD1. V trimming: 1 base; J trimming: 2 bases; junction bases outside the gene matches: 2. Looked up from germline, CDR1 is SGHTA and CDR2 is FQGNSA. The length of the CDR3 is 16 residues. CDR3 nucleotides: TGTGCCAGCAGCTTAGGACAGGGGGCGGCCTACAATGAGCAGTTCTTC. This sequence encodes CASSLGQGAAYNEQFF.

This clonotype occurred once. This rearrangement joins TRBV13 to TRBJ1-1; D may be TRBD1 (6 bases). The CDR3 consists of 15 residues. Looked up from germline, CDR1 is PRHDT and CDR2 is FYEKMQ (reference sequence). Trimming removed 5 bases at V and 1 base at J, with 14 bases between. DNA for the CDR3: TGTGCCAGCAGCCCTTACACAGGGACGAACACTGAAGCTTTCTTT. It yields the protein CASSPYTGTNTEAFF.

This clonotype has just a few counts. The chain carries TRBV4-3 and TRBJ2-7, with TRBD2 matching 7 bases. CDR3 length: 13 residues. J gave up 12 bases and V 0 bases, and 8 bases lay outside the gene matches. Germline CDR1 reads LGHNA; CDR2 reads YSLEER. The CDR3: CASSQDLRGSRYF. The DNA for the CDR3 is TGCGCCAGCAGCCAAGATCTCCGCGGGAGTCGGTACTTC.

This chain's CDR3 is CASSFEGGANVLTF. The CDR3 bases are TGTGCCAGCAGCTTTGAAGGTGGGGCCAACGTCCTGACTTTC. The chain is built from TRBV7-9 and TRBJ2-6, with no clear D. V lost 3 bases and J lost 3, with 6 bases in between. The CDR3 sequence is 14 residues long. The V gene's germline CDR1 is SEHNR and CDR2 FQNEAQ (reference sequence).

This clonotype was detected only a few times. V gene TRBV7-9 combines with J gene TRBJ1-2, with 10 bases lining up with TRBD1. With V trimmed by 5 bases and J by 6 bases, 9 bases remained unmatched. Germline V gene sequence: CDR1 SEHNR, CDR2 FQNEAQ (reference sequence). The CDR3 consists of 15 residues. The CDR3 DNA reads TGTGCCAGCAGCCTAGAGACAGGGGGCATGGATGGCTACACCTTC. Amino acid sequence: CASSLETGGMDGYTF.

The chain carries TRBV29-1 and TRBJ2-5; 8 bases agree with TRBD1. This CDR3 has 13 residues. Unmatched junction bases numbered 9, after V lost 7 bases and J lost 5 bases. CDR1 SQVTM and CDR2 ANQGSEA come from the germline V gene. CDR3: CSGRGLKKETQYF. The CDR3 bases are TGCAGCGGCAGGGGGCTTAAAAAGGAGACCCAGTACTTC. Using reference TRBV29-1 and TRBJ2-5 for the parts outside the CDR3, the full variable domain is SAVISQKPSRDICQRGTSLTIQCQVDSQVTMMFWYRQQPGQSLTLIATANQGSEATYESGFVIDKFPISRPNLTFSTLTVSNMSPEDSSIYLCSGRGLKKETQYFGPGTRLLVL.

The V gene is TRBV13, the J gene TRBJ2-7, with a weak D call TRBD1 (6 bases). Looked up from germline, CDR1 is PRHDT and CDR2 is FYEKMQ (reference sequence). This CDR3 region has 15 residues. Trimming pared 3 bases from V and 7 bases from J, leaving 19 bases between. As DNA, the CDR3 is TGTGCCAGCAGCTTTCTCTGGAAGGGGGAGAATGAGCAGTACTTC. Translating gives CASSFLWKGENEQYF. The entire variable domain, with the rest obtained from reference TRBV13 and TRBJ2-7, is as follows: AAGVIQSPRHLIKEKRETATLKCYPIPRHDTVYWYQQGPGQDPQFLISFYEKMQSDKGSIPDRFSAQQFSDYHSELNMSSLELGDSALYFCASSFLWKGENEQYFGPGTRLTVT.

This clonotype was found a few times. This chain uses TRBV9 with TRBJ2-1; tentative D call: TRBD2 (6 bases). V was shortened by 2 bases and J by 0 bases, with 27 bases between the two germline ends. The V gene's germline CDR1 is SGDLS and CDR2 YYNGEE. The CDR3 is 21 residues long. DNA of the CDR3: TGTGCCAGCAGCGTTTCTTCTCAGAGCGGGTCCTTCCTCAACTCCTACAATGAGCAGTTCTTC. This gives the protein CASSVSSQSGSFLNSYNEQFF.

This chain links TRBV20-1 with TRBJ2-5; D is possibly TRBD1 or TRBD2 (5 bases each). Trimming left V 6 bases short and J 4 bases short, with 15 bases between. This CDR3 is 13 amino acids long. Germline V gene sequence: CDR1 DFQATT, CDR2 SNEGSKA (reference sequence). CDR3 nucleotide sequence: TGCAGTGCGGCAGGGAGATTGGGAGAGACCCAGTACTTC. It encodes CSAAGRLGETQYF.

The V gene is TRBV2, the J gene TRBJ2-2, with 8 bases aligning to TRBD1. Per germline, CDR1 SNHLY and CDR2 FYNNEI. This CDR3 comprises 14 residues. V trimming: 6 bases; J trimming: 5 bases; junction bases outside the gene matches: 5. Here the CDR3 reads CASRGTGGTGELFF. DNA for the CDR3: TGTGCCAGCAGAGGGACAGGCGGTACCGGGGAGCTGTTTTTT.

In its sample, this clonotype was seen a few times. The chain links TRBV29-1 to TRBJ2-3, with D maybe TRBD1 (6 bases). This CDR3 is 15 amino acids long. Germline CDR1 and CDR2: SQVTM and ANQGSEA. V gave up 1 base and J gave up 3 bases, with 14 bases separating them. The CDR3 loop reads CSVEGTDKGTDTQYF. CDR3 sequence (DNA): TGCAGCGTTGAAGGGACAGACAAGGGTACAGATACGCAGTATTTT.

This clonotype was recorded once. This sequence joins TRBV27 and TRBJ2-7, with a tentative D call TRBD2 (5 bases). V was trimmed by 1 base and J by 3 bases, leaving 16 bases between them. Per germline, CDR1 MNHEY and CDR2 SMNVEV (reference sequence). This CDR3 is 16 amino acids long. The CDR3 region has the DNA TGTGCCAGCAGTTTATGGCCATCGGGGAAGGGCTACGAGCAGTACTTC. It is translated as CASSLWPSGKGYEQYF.

V gene TRBV18 combines with J gene TRBJ1-2; no definite D call. The CDR3 totals 14 residues. Germline CDR1 reads KGHSH; CDR2 reads LQKENI. With 0 bases removed from V and 7 bases from J, the gap between germline ends came to 12 bases. CDR3 coding DNA: TGTGCCAGCTCACCACCTATCGGACTAGGTGGCTACACCTTC. Protein product: CASSPPIGLGGYTF.

This clonotype was observed a handful of times. This CDR3 is CASSQNHRASGANVLTF. The CDR3 region has the DNA TGTGCCAGCAGCCAAAACCACAGGGCCTCTGGGGCCAACGTCCTGACTTTC. The chain combines TRBV7-9 with TRBJ2-6; weak D call: TRBD1 (6 bases). The CDR3 totals 17 residues. The germline CDR1 and CDR2 sequences are SEHNR and FQNEAQ (reference sequence). V lost 5 bases and J 0 bases, leaving 14 bases between the germline ends.

The chain is built from TRBV7-6 and TRBJ2-5; D is possibly TRBD1 or TRBD2 (6 bases each). Trimming took off 4 bases at V and 11 bases at J, with 32 bases between the two ends. The CDR3 has 18 amino acids. From germline, CDR1 is SGHVS and CDR2 FNYEAQ. The CDR3 region is CASSSRKGGIPTYNEQYF. The CDR3 nucleotides read TGTGCCAGCAGCTCCCGAAAAGGGGGGATTCCAACTTACAATGAGCAGTACTTC.

V usage is TRBV5-1 and J usage is TRBJ2-7; 13 positions match TRBD2. The CDR3 is 18 amino acids. J lost 0 bases, V lost 4 bases, and 10 bases had no gene match. In germline, CDR1 is SGHRS, CDR2 YFSETQ. The CDR3 bases are TGCGCCAGCAGCCCCTCCGGGACTAGCGGGATTTACTCCTACGAGCAGTACTTC. Amino acid sequence: CASSPSGTSGIYSYEQYF.